The present TCR beta chain was sequenced within a study of CD8 T cells in ankylosing spondylitis. Study-level points and caveats: Typical of ankylosing spondylitis blood, it appeared, was a TCR beta motif of 7 or 8 highly homologous variants.

Only one count was recorded for this clonotype. Its specificity is not known. Germline V lookup: CDR1 SGHVS, CDR2 FQNEAQ. The length of the CDR3 is 16 residues. The V gene end was trimmed by 1 base and the J gene end by 0 bases; junction bases not matched to a gene: 5. TCRdb re-analysed the 5' RACE reads in MiXCR, keeping a single row per CDR3 protein. The repertoire holds under 850,000 distinct CDR3 sequences, 15% to 20% seen once, with 15% to 20% in the top ten. The specimen sequenced was blood, either unsorted or a sorted T cell fraction (not recorded which). The rearrangement uses TRBV7-8 and TRBJ1-1; 7 nucleotides agree with TRBD1. This receptor was obtained from a male donor with ankylosing spondylitis. The CDR3 nucleotides read TGTGCCAGCAGCTTAGGGGCAGGGGGTGTGAACACTGAAGCTTTCTTT. Its protein product is CASSLGAGGVNTEAFF.